These 2 T cell receptor beta chains originate from one sample sequenced in a study of blood T cells in healthy people across ages. A second about 6 to 11 cycle PCR used barcoded and J-beta primers. MiXCR, run by TCRdb on the 5' RACE reads, gives a single entry per CDR3 protein. Here the sample spans about 1.5 million distinct CDR3 sequences, approximately 42% being singletons. The sequencing sample was made of blood. These receptors were collected from a woman aged 18-35 years in good health.

This clonotype was recorded a few times. The chain employs TRBV20-1 and TRBJ2-3; possibly TRBD2 for D (5 bases). The CDR3 is 14 amino acids. Trimming pared 3 bases from V and 2 bases from J, leaving 12 bases between. Looked up from germline, CDR1 is DFQATT and CDR2 is SNEGSKA (reference sequence). The CDR3 is CSARSIGVTDTQYF. CDR3 in DNA: TGCAGTGCTAGGTCGATCGGGGTCACAGATACGCAGTATTTT.

The rearrangement links TRBV7-3 to TRBJ2-2; D call uncertain. This CDR3 contains 14 residues. Germline V gene data show CDR1 as SGHTA and CDR2 as FQGTGA. Deletions cut 5 bases from V and 5 bases from J, with 12 bases between. The CDR3 loop is CASSARPLTGELFF. Written as DNA, the CDR3 is TGTGCCAGCAGCGCGCGACCCCTAACCGGGGAGCTGTTTTTT.